Listed below are T cell receptor beta chains from one sample, sequenced in a study of blood T cell repertoires in COVID-19. Sequencing used immunoSEQ multiplex PCR; TCRdb keeps in-frame clones, though not all of them. The top ten hold more than 1.1% of the sample, which has 250,000 to 350,000 clones, 65% to 85% seen once. Sequencing was performed on peripheral blood. These receptors came from a human donor with COVID-19, enrolled during active disease. The donor label of this sample is uncertain. CDR3s include the opening cysteine and the closing phenylalanine or tryptophan. D genes are given only for firm matches. The listing skips clone size in some rows; elsewhere it reads once, few, many or a size class.

clone_size,d_call,j_call,v_call,cdr3_aa,cdr3_nt
.,TRBD1,TRBJ2-6,TRBV19,CASSIEIDGQGTSGANVLTF,TGTGCCAGTAGTATAGAGATAGACGGACAGGGGACTTCTGGGGCCAACGTCCTGACTTTC
.,TRBD1,TRBJ1-4,TRBV19,CASRGDRDATNEKLFF,TGTGCCAGTAGAGGGGACAGGGATGCAACTAATGAAAAACTGTTTTTT
.,.,TRBJ1-5,TRBV19,CASSIVGDQPQHF,TGTGCCAGTAGTATTGTCGGGGATCAGCCCCAGCATTTT
.,TRBD2,TRBJ2-1,TRBV19,CASSPSVTSGRNEQFF,TGTGCCAGTAGTCCCTCCGTGACTAGCGGGAGGAATGAGCAGTTCTTC
.,TRBD2,TRBJ2-5,TRBV11-2,CASSPVGGRAEETQYF,TGTGCCAGCAGCCCCGTGGGAGGGAGGGCCGAAGAGACCCAGTACTTC
.,TRBD1,TRBJ2-7,TRBV29-1,CSVRTGPYEQYF,TGCAGCGTACGGACAGGGCCGTACGAGCAGTACTTC
.,.,TRBJ2-1,TRBV28,CASTTSARPYNEQFF,TGTGCCAGCACCACCTCCGCCAGGCCCTACAATGAGCAGTTCTTC
.,TRBD2,TRBJ2-2,TRBV27,CASRLGGGPSTGELFF,TGTGCCAGCAGGTTGGGGGGAGGGCCCTCCACCGGGGAGCTGTTTTTT
.,.,TRBJ2-7,TRBV2,CAGQSSYEQYF,TGTGCCGGACAGAGCTCCTACGAGCAGTACTTC
.,.,TRBJ2-7,TRBV5-3,CARSSSGISPF,TGTGCCAGAAGCTCCTCCGGGATTTCCCCATTC
.,.,TRBJ2-3,TRBV28,CASSLLGKSTDTQYF,TGTGCCAGCAGCCTACTAGGGAAAAGCACAGATACGCAGTATTTT
few,.,TRBJ1-5,TRBV6-6,CASRQGTSNQPQHF,TGTGCCAGCAGGCAGGGGACCAGCAATCAGCCCCAGCATTTT
.,.,TRBJ1-1,TRBV12-3/TRBV12-4,CASSLRERGEAFF,TGTGCCAGCAGTTTAAGGGAAAGGGGTGAAGCTTTCTTT
few,TRBD2,TRBJ2-5,TRBV19,CASSIGTSGGQETQYF,TGTGCCAGTAGTATAGGGACTAGCGGGGGCCAAGAGACCCAGTACTTC
.,.,TRBJ1-6,TRBV19,CASSIVEVGNSPLHF,TGTGCCAGTAGTATAGTGGAGGTTGGTAATTCACCCCTCCACTTT
.,TRBD2,TRBJ2-3,TRBV9,CASSALAGGRDTQYF,TGTGCCAGCAGCGCCCTAGCGGGAGGGCGAGATACGCAGTATTTT
.,.,TRBJ2-5,TRBV3-1/TRBV3-2,CASSQVAGGETQYF,TGTGCCAGCAGCCAAGTGGCGGGTGGGGAGACCCAGTACTTC
.,.,TRBJ2-7,TRBV11-1,CASSTLGGYEQYF,TGTGCCAGCAGCACGCTCGGGGGATACGAGCAGTACTTC
once,.,TRBJ2-5,TRBV6-5,CASRLQETQYF,TGTGCCAGCAGATTACAAGAGACCCAGTACTTC
.,TRBD2,TRBJ2-1,TRBV19,CASSTSGRSEQFF,TGTGCCAGTAGTACTAGCGGGAGAAGTGAGCAGTTCTTC
.,.,TRBJ1-5,TRBV12-3/TRBV12-4,CASSTREDQPQHF,TGTGCCAGCAGTACCAGGGAAGATCAGCCCCAGCATTTT
.,.,TRBJ2-1,TRBV6-4,CASSQHQGNEQFF,TGTGCCAGCAGCCAACACCAGGGTAATGAGCAGTTCTTC
.,.,TRBJ1-3,TRBV6-5,CASSYGRPGRNTIYF,TGTGCCAGCAGTTACGGGAGGCCGGGGAGAAACACCATATATTTT